What follows are 26 T cell receptor beta chains derived from one specimen sequenced in a study of control samples from healthy donors and cancer patients. Profiling relied on immunoSEQ multiplex PCR, and the TCRdb table lists in-frame clones only, not all of them. The sample lists approximately 150,000 clones; 80% to 95% were seen once. Sequencing was performed on blood. The receptors derive from a woman in her 30s in good health.

The chain recombines TRBV5-6 with TRBJ1-2, with D unclear. The V gene's germline CDR1 is SGHDT and CDR2 YYEEEE. With 2 bases removed from V and 6 bases from J, the gap between germline ends came to 20 bases. The CDR3 extends over 16 amino acids. The DNA for the CDR3 is TGTGCCAGCAGCTTTGGGTATGGGGATTTCGCCGATGGCTACACCTTC. Amino acids: CASSFGYGDFADGYTF.

The chain recombines TRBV24-1 with TRBJ2-3, with D possibly matching TRBD1 (6 bases). The germline CDR1 and CDR2 sequences are KGHDR and SFDVKD. The CDR3 is 17 amino acids. Trimming took 4 bases from V and 1 from J, leaving 17 bases between them. The CDR3 region has the DNA TGTGCCACCAGTGACCCGCTCGATTCAGGGGGCACAGATACGCAGTATTTT. Its protein product is CATSDPLDSGGTDTQYF.

The chain uses TRBV6-6 and TRBJ1-5, with D unresolved. The CDR3 is 15 amino acids. The germline V and J ends were trimmed by 0 bases and 6 bases, with 12 bases remaining between them. In germline, CDR1 is MNHNY, CDR2 SVGAGI (reference sequence). CDR3 DNA sequence: TGTGCCAGCAGTTACTCGAGGACGCGGGTTCAGCCCCAGCATTTT. It is translated as CASSYSRTRVQPQHF.

A single count supports this clone. The sample has other DNA sequences that encode this CDR3 too. The J gene is TRBJ1-2, the V gene TRBV27, with D hard to call. V was cut by 2 bases and J by 2 bases, with 9 bases left in between. Germline V gives CDR1 MNHEY, CDR2 SMNVEV (reference sequence). The CDR3 spans 14 residues. CDR3 region: CASSLKGGNYGYTF. CDR3 DNA sequence: TGTGCCAGCAGTTTAAAGGGCGGAAACTATGGCTACACCTTC.

V gene TRBV2 combines with J gene TRBJ2-1; 12 bases agree with TRBD2. CDR3 size: 16 residues. V lost 6 bases and J lost 3; bases outside the gene matches: 6. The germline V gene encodes CDR1 SNHLY and CDR2 FYNNEI. CDR3 bases: TGTGCCAGCAGCGGATCTAGCGGGAGGGACTACAATGAGCAGTTCTTC. It is translated as CASSGSSGRDYNEQFF.

This chain links TRBV5-1 with TRBJ2-3; either TRBD1 or TRBD2 may supply D (5 bases each). Trimming stripped 3 bases from V and 2 bases from J, with 13 bases between. CDR1 and CDR2 from the germline V gene are SGHRS and YFSETQ. The CDR3 spans 15 residues. CDR3 nucleotide sequence: TGCGCCAGCAGCTCGGGGCGCCAGTTCACAGATACGCAGTATTTT. Its protein is CASSSGRQFTDTQYF.

This sequence joins TRBV6-1 and TRBJ2-1, with TRBD2 identical over 9 bases. Germline V CDR1 and CDR2: MNHNS, SASEGT. V was clipped by 2 bases and J by 3 bases; unmatched bases: 5. This CDR3 is built from 16 residues. The CDR3 DNA follows: TGTGCCAGCAGTGAACAAGGGACTAGCTTCTACAATGAGCAGTTCTTC. Its protein product is CASSEQGTSFYNEQFF.

This clone has just a few counts. This specimen includes other DNA sequences encoding the same CDR3. The chain couples TRBV6-1 to TRBJ2-5; D might be TRBD2 (6 bases). Between the trimmed V and J ends, which lost 1 base and 2 bases, there was a span of 11 bases. The CDR3 is made up of 15 amino acids. The V gene's germline CDR1 is MNHNS and CDR2 SASEGT. The DNA for the CDR3 is TGTGCCAGCAGTGAAGGTGGTGGGACTCAAGAGACCCAGTACTTC. Translating gives CASSEGGGTQETQYF.

Only a few counts were recorded for this clone. The chain uses TRBV4-1 and TRBJ2-2; 8 bases are a match to TRBD2. Germline V lookup: CDR1 MGHRA, CDR2 YSYEKL. V was pared by 1 base and J by 5 bases, with 3 bases of the junction left unmatched. This CDR3 is built from 15 residues. CDR3 DNA sequence: TGCGCCAGCAGCCAAGCGGCGGGAGGAACCGGGGAGCTGTTTTTT. This codes for CASSQAAGGTGELFF.

This chain joins TRBV9 and TRBJ2-1; TRBD2 aligns across 9 bases. V was pared by 0 bases and J by 6 bases, with 4 bases of the junction left unmatched. Germline V gene lookup returns CDR1 SGDLS and CDR2 YYNGEE. CDR3 length: 15 amino acids. CDR3 in amino acids: CASSVASGNLNEQFF. The CDR3 bases are TGTGCCAGCAGCGTAGCTAGCGGGAACCTCAATGAGCAGTTCTTC.

This chain connects TRBV6-4 to TRBJ1-6; D call uncertain. Looked up from germline, CDR1 is MRHNA and CDR2 is SNTAGT. V dropped 2 bases and J dropped 5 bases, with 4 bases sitting between them. The CDR3 has 13 residues. The CDR3 DNA is TGTGCCAGCAGTGACAGGGATAATTCACCCCTCCACTTT. Amino acid sequence: CASSDRDNSPLHF.

This chain joins TRBV28 and TRBJ2-1; 11 positions agree with TRBD2. J was trimmed by 7 bases and V by 5 bases; bases with no gene match: 7. CDR1 and CDR2 (germline): MDHEN, SYDVKM. CDR3 length: 15 residues. The CDR3 DNA follows: TGTGCCAGCAGTAGGTTCACTAGCGGGGGAAATGAGCAGTTCTTC. Translating gives CASSRFTSGGNEQFF.

V is TRBV7-8 and J is TRBJ2-7; no definite D call. CDR1 SGHVS and CDR2 FQNEAQ come from the germline V gene. Trimming cost V 5 bases and J 7 bases, with 12 bases left between them. The CDR3 length is 12 residues. The CDR3 nucleotides are TGTGCCAGCAGCCCTGACCTGGGGGAGCAGTACTTC. This codes for CASSPDLGEQYF.

The V gene is TRBV28, the J gene TRBJ1-5; 8 nucleotides line up with TRBD1. The ends lost 6 bases at V and 5 bases at J; junction bases unmatched: 0. Germline V gives CDR1 MDHEN, CDR2 SYDVKM. This CDR3 region has 12 residues. The CDR3 nucleotides read TGTGCCAGCAGGACAGGGGATCAGCCCCAGCATTTT. Protein: CASRTGDQPQHF.

This clone has a handful of counts. The junction differs from germline at one of its ends, possibly a read error. This chain joins TRBV6-4 and TRBJ2-1; 12 positions match TRBD2. CDR1 is MRHNA, CDR2 SNTAGT, per germline. The CDR3 consists of 15 residues. CDR3 bases: TGTGCCAGTAGTGACCTAGCGGGGGGGATAAATGAGCAGTTCTTC. It specifies CASSDLAGGINEQFF.

The rearrangement links TRBV28 to TRBJ1-2; 7 bases align to TRBD1. CDR1 and CDR2 from the germline V gene are MDHEN and SYDVKM. The V gene end was trimmed by 4 bases and the J gene end by 7 bases; junction bases not matched to a gene: 12. The CDR3 length is 15 residues. The chain's CDR3 is CASSSGAGGRSGYTF. The CDR3 nucleotides read TGTGCCAGCAGTTCAGGGGCAGGGGGACGGAGTGGCTACACCTTC.

The J gene is TRBJ1-4, the V gene TRBV28; TRBD1 agrees at 12 bases. The CDR3 is made up of 15 amino acids. The V and J ends lost 4 bases and 7 bases, in that order; junction bases with no gene match: 4. Germline CDR1 MDHEN, CDR2 SYDVKM. In DNA form, the CDR3 reads TGTGCCAGCAGTTCCGGGACAGGGGGCAGTGAAAAACTGTTTTTT. Protein: CASSSGTGGSEKLFF.

The chain recombines TRBV28 with TRBJ1-1; maybe TRBD1 (6 bases). V lost 0 bases to trimming and J lost 5 bases, with 16 bases between them. Germline CDR1 reads MDHEN; CDR2 reads SYDVKM. The CDR3 is 16 residues long. The CDR3 is CASSLWGRDILTEAFF. The CDR3, as DNA: TGTGCCAGCAGTTTATGGGGCCGGGACATCCTAACTGAAGCTTTCTTT.

V gene TRBV12-5 combines with J gene TRBJ2-7, with 8 bases matching TRBD1. Losses at the gene ends were 6 bases for V and 4 bases for J; bases not matched to a gene: 11. CDR1 LGHNT and CDR2 FRNRAP come from the germline V gene. The CDR3 has 15 residues. The CDR3 coding sequence is TGTGCTAGTGGCGATGGACAGGGCTCGGGTTACGAGCAGTACTTC. As protein: CASGDGQGSGYEQYF.

Here the CDR3 reads CASSLGGLGRGYF. CDR3 bases: TGCGCCAGCAGCCTCGGTGGGCTCGGACGGGGATACTTC. The rearrangement joins TRBV5-1 to TRBJ2-5, with a possible D match to TRBD2 (5 bases). This CDR3 contains 13 residues. CDR1 is SGHRS and CDR2 is YFSETQ in the germline V gene. V lost 4 bases and J 14 bases, leaving 21 bases between the germline ends.

The V and J genes are TRBV6-5 and TRBJ1-3; D is ambiguous. Germline CDR1 reads MNHEY; CDR2 reads SVGAGI. CDR3 length equals 14 residues. V was pared by 7 bases and J by 0 bases, with 10 bases between. DNA for the CDR3: TGTGCCAGCACTAAGGCGGGCTCTGGAAACACCATATATTTT. Translated: CASTKAGSGNTIYF.

This clone was counted a single time. The chain has TRBV5-1 and TRBJ2-1; possible D gene TRBD2, 7 bases. CDR1 SGHRS and CDR2 YFSETQ come from the germline V gene. Trimming stripped 2 bases from V and 2 bases from J, with 11 bases between. This CDR3 spans 15 amino acids. CDR3 in amino acids: CASSLAGHPYNEQFF. CDR3 DNA sequence: TGCGCCAGCAGCTTAGCGGGACACCCCTACAATGAGCAGTTCTTC. The full variable domain, completed using reference TRBV5-1 and TRBJ2-1, is KAGVTQTPRYLIKTRGQQVTLSCSPISGHRSVSWYQQTPGQGLQFLFEYFSETQRNKGNFPGRFSGRQFSNSRSEMNVSTLELGDSALYLCASSLAGHPYNEQFFGPGTRLTVL.

The V call is TRBV24-1, the J call TRBJ2-7; D remains unclear. This CDR3 contains 13 residues. With 3 bases removed from V and 3 bases from J, the gap between germline ends came to 8 bases. CDR1 KGHDR and CDR2 SFDVKD come from the germline V gene. The CDR3 nucleotides are TGTGCCACCAGTGATGGGCTACGCTACGAGCAGTACTTC. This translates into CATSDGLRYEQYF.

In this sample, this clone turned up once. This chain uses TRBV12-3 or TRBV12-4 with TRBJ1-1; no clear D gene. The ends were cut back, 2 bases at V and 2 bases at J, with 6 bases in the middle. CDR3 length equals 13 residues. Written as DNA, the CDR3 is TGTGCCAGCAGTTTAATAGGAAACACTGAAGCTTTCTTT. It specifies CASSLIGNTEAFF.

The chain joins TRBV3-1 (or the pseudogene TRBV3-2) to TRBJ2-7; 10 bases fit TRBD1. CDR3 length equals 14 residues. V was clipped by 6 bases and J by 2 bases; unmatched bases: 4. Per germline, CDR1 LGHDT and CDR2 YNNKEL (reference sequence). CDR3: CASRGTGAPYEQYF. The CDR3 nucleotides read TGTGCCAGCAGGGGGACAGGGGCCCCCTACGAGCAGTACTTC.

The chain uses TRBV6-5 and TRBJ1-1; the match to TRBD1 covers 8 bases. In germline, CDR1 is MNHEY, CDR2 SVGAGI. J was trimmed by 8 bases and V by 6 bases; bases with no gene match: 2. The CDR3 is made up of 11 amino acids. CDR3 DNA sequence: TGTGCCAGCAGAGGACAGGGAGAAGCTTTCTTT. This encodes CASRGQGEAFF.